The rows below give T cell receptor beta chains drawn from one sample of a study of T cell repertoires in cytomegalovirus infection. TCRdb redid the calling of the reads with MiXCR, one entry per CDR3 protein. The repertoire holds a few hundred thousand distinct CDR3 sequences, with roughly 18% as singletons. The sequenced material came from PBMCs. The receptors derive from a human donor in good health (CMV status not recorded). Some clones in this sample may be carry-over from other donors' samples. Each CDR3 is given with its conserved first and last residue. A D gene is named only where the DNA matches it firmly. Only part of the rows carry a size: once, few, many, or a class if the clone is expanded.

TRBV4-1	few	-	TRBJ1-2	CASSLEQGNVYGYTF	TGCGCCAGCAGCCTCGAACAGGGTAACGTCTATGGCTACACCTTC
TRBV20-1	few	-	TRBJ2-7	CSATDPYTGHSYEQYF	TGCAGTGCTACCGATCCGTATACAGGGCACTCCTACGAGCAGTACTTC
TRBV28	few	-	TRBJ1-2	CASSLKGGQWHYGYTF	TGTGCCAGCAGTTTAAAGGGAGGTCAGTGGCACTATGGCTACACCTTC
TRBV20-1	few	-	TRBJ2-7	CSVPVGVTYEQYF	TGCAGTGTCCCAGTGGGGGTTACCTACGAGCAGTACTTC
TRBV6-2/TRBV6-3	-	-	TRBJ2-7	CASSYPRGSHSYEQYF	TGTGCCAGCAGTTACCCACGGGGGAGTCACTCCTACGAGCAGTACTTC
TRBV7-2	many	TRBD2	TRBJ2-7	CASSLRGLAGYEQYF	TGTGCCAGCAGCTTAAGGGGACTAGCGGGCTACGAGCAGTACTTC
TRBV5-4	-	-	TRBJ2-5	CASSLARAGKETQYF	TGTGCCAGCAGCTTGGCGCGCGCGGGGAAAGAGACCCAGTACTTC
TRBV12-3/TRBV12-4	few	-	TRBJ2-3	CAVGLPQYF	TGTGCCGTGGGACTGCCGCAGTATTTT
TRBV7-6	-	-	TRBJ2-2	CASSDSKNTGELFF	TGTGCCAGCAGCGACAGTAAGAACACCGGGGAGCTGTTTTTT
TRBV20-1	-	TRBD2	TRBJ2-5	CSARRYGTSLETQYF	TGCAGTGCTAGGCGCTACGGGACTAGCCTGGAGACCCAGTACTTC
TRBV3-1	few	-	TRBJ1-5	CASSQFGNFSNQPQHF	TGTGCCAGCAGCCAATTCGGGAATTTTAGCAATCAGCCCCAGCATTTT
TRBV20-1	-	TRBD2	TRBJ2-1	CSAPLAGGNTNEQFF	TGCAGTGCTCCACTAGCGGGGGGAAATACAAATGAGCAGTTCTTC
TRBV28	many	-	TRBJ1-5	CASSFGGNSNQPQHF	TGTGCCAGCAGCTTTGGAGGGAACAGCAATCAGCCCCAGCATTTT
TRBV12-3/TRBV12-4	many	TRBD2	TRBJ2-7	CASSSGLAGLQYF	TGTGCCAGCAGTTCAGGACTAGCGGGACTGCAGTACTTC
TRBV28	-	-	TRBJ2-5	CASTPRRAGETQYF	TGTGCCAGCACCCCGAGAAGGGCTGGGGAGACCCAGTACTTC
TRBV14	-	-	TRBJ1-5	CASSSTEPGPQQF	TGTGCCAGCAGCTCCACTGAGCCGGGGCCCCAGCAGTTT
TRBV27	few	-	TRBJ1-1	CASKRDLGEAFF	TGTGCCAGCAAGAGGGATTTGGGTGAAGCTTTCTTT
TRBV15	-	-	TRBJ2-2	CATSRDLDGELFF	TGTGCCACCAGCAGAGATTTAGACGGGGAGCTGTTTTTT
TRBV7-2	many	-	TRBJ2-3	CASSLVGPRTDTQYF	TGTGCCAGCAGCTTGGTTGGACCCCGCACAGATACGCAGTATTTT
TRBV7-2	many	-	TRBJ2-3	CASSLVSRFDTQYF	TGTGCCAGCAGCTTAGTTAGTAGATTCGATACGCAGTATTTT
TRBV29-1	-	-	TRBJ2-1	CSWGRNEQFF	TGCAGCTGGGGTAGGAATGAGCAGTTCTTC
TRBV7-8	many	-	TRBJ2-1	CASSLVTLGRPEQFF	TGTGCCAGCAGCTTAGTCACTTTGGGGAGGCCTGAGCAGTTCTTC
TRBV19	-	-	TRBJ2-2	CASTTGRWTGELFF	TGTGCCAGCACCACAGGGAGATGGACCGGGGAGCTGTTTTTT
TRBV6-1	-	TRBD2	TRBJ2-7	CASSFSTSGGAYEQYF	TGTGCCAGCAGTTTCTCTACTAGCGGGGGGGCCTACGAGCAGTACTTC
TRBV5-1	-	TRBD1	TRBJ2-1	CASSLVAGGSSEQFF	TGCGCCAGCAGCTTGGTTGCAGGGGGCTCGAGTGAGCAGTTCTTC
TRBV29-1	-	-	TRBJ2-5	CSVESGGKTQYF	TGCAGCGTCGAGTCCGGAGGAAAGACCCAGTACTTC
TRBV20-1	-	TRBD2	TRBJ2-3	CSAWSGGDTQYF	TGCAGTGCGTGGAGCGGGGGAGATACGCAGTATTTT
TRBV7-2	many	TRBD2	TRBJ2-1	CASSLGLEIYEQFF	TGTGCCAGCAGCCTCGGACTAGAAATTTATGAGCAGTTCTTC
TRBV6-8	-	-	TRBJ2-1	CASSYMGWASPAPLEFF	TGTGCCAGCAGTTACATGGGGTGGGCTAGCCCCGCGCCTTTGGAGTTCTTC
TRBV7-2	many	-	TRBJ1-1	CASSLGREQVEAFF	TGTGCCAGCAGCTTAGGGAGAGAGCAGGTTGAAGCTTTCTTT
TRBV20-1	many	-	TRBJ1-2	CSASKGAMGYGYTF	TGCAGTGCTTCTAAAGGGGCGATGGGCTATGGCTACACCTTC
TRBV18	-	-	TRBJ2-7	CASSPTSRTGGDEQYF	TGTGCCAGCTCCCCCACCAGCCGGACGGGTGGTGACGAGCAGTACTTC
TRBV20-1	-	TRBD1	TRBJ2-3	CSLRDRGVDTQYF	TGCAGTCTCCGGGACAGGGGTGTAGATACGCAGTATTTT
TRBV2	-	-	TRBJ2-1	CASREGRNEQFF	TGTGCCAGCAGGGAGGGACGAAATGAGCAGTTCTTC
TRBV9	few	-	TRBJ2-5	CASSVRDQETQYF	TGTGCCAGCAGCGTGAGGGATCAAGAGACCCAGTACTTC
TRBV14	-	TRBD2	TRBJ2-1	CASSPSLAGDEQFF	TGTGCCAGCAGCCCTTCTTTAGCGGGAGACGAGCAGTTCTTC
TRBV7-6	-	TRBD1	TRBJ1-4	CASSQEAPGQGGPNEKLFF	TGTGCCAGCAGCCAGGAGGCCCCGGGACAGGGGGGTCCTAATGAAAAACTGTTTTTT
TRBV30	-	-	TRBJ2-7	CACKGKVYEQYF	TGTGCCTGCAAGGGGAAGGTTTACGAGCAGTACTTC
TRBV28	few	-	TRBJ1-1	CASSYTYTEAFF	TGTGCCAGCAGTTACACGTACACTGAAGCTTTCTTT
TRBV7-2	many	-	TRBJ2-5	CASSLAEGRETQYF	TGTGCCAGCAGCTTAGCGGAGGGACGGGAGACCCAGTACTTC
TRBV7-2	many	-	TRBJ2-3	CASSLGFGTDTQYF	TGTGCCAGCAGCTTAGGTTTTGGTACAGATACGCAGTATTTT
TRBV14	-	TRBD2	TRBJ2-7	CASSPRGTRNEQYF	TGTGCCAGCAGCCCACGAGGGACTAGGAACGAGCAGTACTTC
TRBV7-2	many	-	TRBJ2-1	CASSLGVAPYNEQFF	TGTGCCAGCAGCTTAGGCGTTGCCCCCTACAATGAGCAGTTCTTC
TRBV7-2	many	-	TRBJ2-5	CASSLAGVLETQYF	TGTGCCAGCAGCTTAGCGGGGGTCTTGGAGACCCAGTACTTC
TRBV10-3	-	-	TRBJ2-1	CAIGSWDEQFF	TGTGCCATCGGGTCCTGGGATGAGCAGTTCTTC
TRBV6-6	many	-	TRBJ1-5	CASSSTETSNQPQHF	TGTGCCAGCAGCTCGACGGAGACGAGCAATCAGCCCCAGCATTTT
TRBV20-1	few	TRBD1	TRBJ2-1	CSARVGQDYNEQFF	TGCAGTGCTAGAGTGGGACAGGATTACAATGAGCAGTTCTTC
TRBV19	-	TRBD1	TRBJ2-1	CASSIRTGPYNEQFF	TGTGCCAGTAGTATTAGGACAGGCCCATACAATGAGCAGTTCTTC
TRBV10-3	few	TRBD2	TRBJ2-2	CAISRLAGGPGGELFF	TGTGCCATCAGTCGACTAGCGGGAGGGCCGGGCGGGGAGCTGTTTTTT
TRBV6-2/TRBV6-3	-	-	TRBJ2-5	CASSERSGVQETQYF	TGTGCCAGCAGTGAGAGGTCGGGTGTGCAAGAGACCCAGTACTTC
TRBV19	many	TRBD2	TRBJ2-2	CASSWAGAGELFF	TGTGCCAGTAGTTGGGCGGGAGCCGGGGAGCTGTTTTTT
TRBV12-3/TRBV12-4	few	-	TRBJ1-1	CASSLEKIMNTEAFF	TGTGCCAGCAGTTTAGAGAAGATCATGAACACTGAAGCTTTCTTT
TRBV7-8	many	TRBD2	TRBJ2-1	CASSPAGGGAHNEQFF	TGTGCCAGCAGCCCCGCTGGCGGGGGGGCCCACAATGAGCAGTTCTTC
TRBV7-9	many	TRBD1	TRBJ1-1	CASSPRGTANTEAFF	TGTGCCAGCAGCCCAAGGGGGACAGCGAACACTGAAGCTTTCTTT
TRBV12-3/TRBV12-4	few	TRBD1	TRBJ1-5	CASTDRGYQPQHF	TGTGCCAGCACTGACAGGGGCTATCAGCCCCAGCATTTT
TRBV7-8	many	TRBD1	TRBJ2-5	CASSSTKPTRQGMRETQYF	TGTGCCAGCAGCTCAACGAAGCCAACTAGACAGGGGATGAGGGAGACCCAGTACTTC
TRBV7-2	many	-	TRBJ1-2	CASSSWQGKLGYTF	TGTGCCAGCAGCTCGTGGCAGGGGAAGCTTGGCTACACCTTC
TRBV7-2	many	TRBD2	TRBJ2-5	CASSLASGGPQETQYF	TGTGCCAGCAGCTTAGCTAGCGGGGGCCCCCAAGAGACCCAGTACTTC
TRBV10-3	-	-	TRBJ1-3	CAISESSGYGNTIYF	TGTGCCATCAGTGAGTCTTCTGGTTATGGAAACACCATATATTTT